This entry is about one TCR beta chain. Its specific antigen is unknown. No base qualities exist here, and no much larger clone lies one base off it. The sample's time point label, decoded: baseline before first vaccination. Vaccinee samples were obtained from the UK trials COV001 and COV002, which included a single-blind randomized controlled phase 2/3 trial of AZD1222 (ChAdOx1 nCoV-19) in healthy adults. For TCRbeta chain sequencing, PBMC samples from trial participants were taken at day 0 and at day 28 after the second dose. Its CDR3 holds 19 amino acids, cysteine through phenylalanine. The read is trimmed to its CDR3 DNA, 57 bases read in frame from base 1. CDR1 and CDR2 are read off the germline V gene (reference sequence) as MNHNY and SVGAGI. V ends up 5 bases short and J 4 bases short, with an unmatched junction base count of 19. The data were obtained in a study of T cell responses to AZD1222 COVID-19 vaccine (dated by TCRdb to the early 2020s). A note on the overall study: AZD1222 recipients whose second dose came at about 4 weeks and those whose second dose came at about 12 weeks were combined into one group, since spike-specific TCR depth and breadth did not differ between the two schedules. Trial participants were enrolled into age subgroups of 18-55, 56-69 and 70-plus years, which contained 148, 28 and 57 TCR-sequenced participants, respectively. TCR sequencing covered fewer than 250 trial participants: 207 given two doses of AZD1222 and about 26 given two doses of MenACWY control vaccine.

The CDR3 regions of human TCRbeta chains were analyzed by immunosequencing. The paper's processing steps were these. TCRs in the repertoires were matched against a reference library of SARS-CoV-2-specific TCRs that had been generated with the MIRA antigen-specificity platform. Breadth meant the fraction of unique TCRs that were SARS-CoV-2-associated, whereas depth meant the fraction of total T cells that were SARS-CoV-2-associated. Using the MIRA data, every spike-specific TCR was mapped to the spike region that the TCR reacted to and assigned to either a CD4 or a CD8 class. Log10-transformed breadth and depth values were compared by one-way ANOVA with Sidak's multiple comparisons tests. TCRdb retrieved this table from immuneACCESS and kept in-frame rearrangements only. Not all clones are present; in checked studies, unresolved V genes account for under half, and no reason is known for the remainder. Clone size and the V and J calls come from that table; the DNA yielded D and trimming. The table for this sample lists about 150,000 clones; 90% of them were counted only once. The ten top clones hold approximately 3% of the sample.

The research as a whole found: CD4 TCRs associated with the vaccine covered the entire spike protein, and the dominant responses were in regions 160-218 and 743-854. In the small 56-69-year group, the increase in depth fell short of significance, most likely because of low power. Epitopes outside the regions mutated in the B.1.351 and B.1.1.7 variants were reportedly recognized by nearly half of the unique spike-specific TCRs. After two AZD1222 doses, both the breadth and the depth of spike-specific TCRs were significantly higher than at day 0 and than in MenACWY recipients. Participants were mostly white British and included more females than males, and it was suggested by the authors that clonal diversity may have been underestimated. Conclusions about previously exposed vaccinees are limited, since just five to seven AZD1222 recipients were seropositive for SARS-CoV-2 at baseline. Because no day 14 peak-response samples were available, repertoires were characterized only after the peak T cell response.

Recombination connected TRBV6-6 to TRBJ2-5, with TRBD2 matching 10 junction bases. The source was peripheral blood, collected on day 0 of AZD1222 vaccination. This TCR was sampled from an adult in good health. This receptor has the CDR3 CASSHLSGGLPRSGETQYF. The DNA sequence is given as TGTGCCAGCAGTCACCTTAGCGGGGGGTTACCCAGATCGGGAGAGACCCAGTACTTC.